This T cell receptor beta chain was profiled in a study of CD8 T cells in ankylosing spondylitis. This clonotype was recorded a few times. What it binds is not known. General study results and limits: Ankylosing spondylitis blood seemed to carry a telltale TCR beta motif made of roughly eight highly homologous variants. Significantly higher representation of disease-linked clones was reported for matched ankylosing spondylitis synovial fluid.

TCRdb recomputed calls from the 5' RACE reads with MiXCR, one row per CDR3 protein. The sample has about 300,000 distinct CDR3 sequences, about 9.9% seen once. CDR3 length: 14 residues. In germline, CDR1 is MNHNS, CDR2 SASEGT. V lost 5 bases and J lost 4, with 14 bases in between. The origin of this receptor is a female donor with ankylosing spondylitis or in good health (not recorded which). The rearrangement uses TRBV6-1 and TRBJ1-2, with TRBD1 as a possible D gene (6 bases). Sequencing input: blood, either unsorted or a sorted T cell fraction (not recorded which). The CDR3 DNA sequence: TGTGCCAGCAGTAGACAGGATCCCCGCTATGGCTACACCTTC. This encodes CASSRQDPRYGYTF.